The TCR beta chain described here comes from a study of blood T cell repertoires in COVID-19. Study at large: T cells, B-cell-depleted T cells, or PBMCs provided the cDNA or gDNA that served as material.

Method: immunoSEQ multiplex PCR; TCRdb's copy keeps in-frame clones and lacks some. This table has about 210,000 clones, around 82% appearing once. This CDR3 region has 14 residues. Germline V gene sequence: CDR1 SGHAT, CDR2 FQNNGV. V dropped 0 bases and J dropped 9; count of bases not matched to a gene: 4. The TCR comes from a middle-aged woman with acute or convalescent COVID-19. The source material was peripheral blood. This chain connects TRBV11-2 to TRBJ2-4; 8 bases map to TRBD1. CDR3 protein: CASSLDPGGTIQYF. The CDR3 DNA reads as TGTGCCAGCAGCTTAGACCCAGGGGGCACCATTCAGTACTTC. The variable domain in full, completed from reference TRBV11-2 and TRBJ2-4, reads EAGVAQSPRYKIIEKRQSVAFWCNPISGHATLYWYQQILGQGPKLLIQFQNNGVVDDSQLPKDRFSAERLKGVDSTLKIQPAKLEDSAVYLCASSLDPGGTIQYFGAGTRLSVL.